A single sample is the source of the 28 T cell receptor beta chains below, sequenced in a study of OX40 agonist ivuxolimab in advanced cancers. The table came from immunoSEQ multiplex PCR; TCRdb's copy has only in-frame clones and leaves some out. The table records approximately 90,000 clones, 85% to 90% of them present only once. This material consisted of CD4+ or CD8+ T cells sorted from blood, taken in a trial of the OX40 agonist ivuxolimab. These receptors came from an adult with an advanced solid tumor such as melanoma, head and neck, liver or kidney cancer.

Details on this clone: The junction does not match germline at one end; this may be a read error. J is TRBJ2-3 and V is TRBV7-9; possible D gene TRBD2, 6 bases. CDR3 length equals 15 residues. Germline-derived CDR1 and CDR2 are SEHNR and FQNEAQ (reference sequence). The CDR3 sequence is CASSLGTGVTDTQYF. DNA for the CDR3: TGTGCCAGCAGTTTAGGGACGGGGGTAACAGATACGCAGTATTTT.

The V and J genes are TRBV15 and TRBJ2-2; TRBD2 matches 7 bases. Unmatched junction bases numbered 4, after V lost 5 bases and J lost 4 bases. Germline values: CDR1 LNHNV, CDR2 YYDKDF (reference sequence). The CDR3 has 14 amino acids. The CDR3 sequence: CATSRGDFTGELFF. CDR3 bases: TGTGCCACCAGCCGGGGGGACTTCACCGGGGAGCTGTTTTTT. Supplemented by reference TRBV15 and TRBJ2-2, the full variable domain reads DAMVIQNPRYQVTQFGKPVTLSCSQTLNHNVMYWYQQKSSQAPKLLFHYYDKDFNNEADTPDNFQSRRPNTSFCFLDIRSPGLGDTAMYLCATSRGDFTGELFFGEGSRLTVL.

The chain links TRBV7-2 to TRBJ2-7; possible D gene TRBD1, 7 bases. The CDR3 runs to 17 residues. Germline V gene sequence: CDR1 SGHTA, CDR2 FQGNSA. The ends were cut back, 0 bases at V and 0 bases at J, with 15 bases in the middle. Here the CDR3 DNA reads TGTGCCAGCAGCTTAGCGTATGCGGGACAGCCCTCCTACGAGCAGTACTTC. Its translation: CASSLAYAGQPSYEQYF.

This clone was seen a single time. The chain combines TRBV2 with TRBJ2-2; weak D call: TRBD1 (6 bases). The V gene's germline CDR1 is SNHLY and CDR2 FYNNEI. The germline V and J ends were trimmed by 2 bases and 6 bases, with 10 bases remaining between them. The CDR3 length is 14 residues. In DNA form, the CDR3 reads TGTGCCAGCAGTGAAATGACAGGCCCCGGGGAGCTGTTTTTT. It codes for CASSEMTGPGELFF. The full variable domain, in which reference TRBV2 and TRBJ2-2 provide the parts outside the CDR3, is EPEVTQTPSHQVTQMGQEVILRCVPISNHLYFYWYRQILGQKVEFLVSFYNNEISEKSEIFDDQFSVERPDGSNFTLKIRSTKLEDSAMYFCASSEMTGPGELFFGEGSRLTVL.

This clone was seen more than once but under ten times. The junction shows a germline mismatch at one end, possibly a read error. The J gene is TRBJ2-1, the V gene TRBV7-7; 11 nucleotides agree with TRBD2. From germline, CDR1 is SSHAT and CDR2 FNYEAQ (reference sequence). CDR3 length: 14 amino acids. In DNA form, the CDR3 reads TGTGCTAGCAGCTTAGCGGGAGGGCGACATGAGCAGTTCTTC. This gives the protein CASSLAGGRHEQFF.

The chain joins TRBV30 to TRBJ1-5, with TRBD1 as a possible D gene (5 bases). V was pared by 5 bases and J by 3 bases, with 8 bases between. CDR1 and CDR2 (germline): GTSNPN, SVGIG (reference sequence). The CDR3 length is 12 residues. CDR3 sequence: CAWGGVNQPQHF. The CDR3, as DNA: TGTGCCTGGGGGGGGGTCAATCAGCCCCAGCATTTT.

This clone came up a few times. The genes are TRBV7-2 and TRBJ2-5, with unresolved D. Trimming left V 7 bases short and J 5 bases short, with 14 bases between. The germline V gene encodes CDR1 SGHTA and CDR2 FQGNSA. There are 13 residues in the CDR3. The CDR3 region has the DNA TGTGCCAGCACCCGGACCTCCGGGGAGACCCAGTACTTC. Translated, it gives CASTRTSGETQYF.

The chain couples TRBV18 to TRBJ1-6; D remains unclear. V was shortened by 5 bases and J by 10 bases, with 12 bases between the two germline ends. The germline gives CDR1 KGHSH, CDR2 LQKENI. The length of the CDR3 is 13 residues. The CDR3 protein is CASSTRHPSPLHF. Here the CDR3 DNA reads TGTGCCAGCTCAACCCGACATCCGTCACCCCTCCACTTT.

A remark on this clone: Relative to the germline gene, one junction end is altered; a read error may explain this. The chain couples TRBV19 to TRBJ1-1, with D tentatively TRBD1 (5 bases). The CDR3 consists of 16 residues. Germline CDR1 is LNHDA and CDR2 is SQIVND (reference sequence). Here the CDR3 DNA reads TGTGCCAGTAGTTTAGACAGAAGCTCTATGAACACTGAAGCTTTCTTT. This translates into CASSLDRSSMNTEAFF.

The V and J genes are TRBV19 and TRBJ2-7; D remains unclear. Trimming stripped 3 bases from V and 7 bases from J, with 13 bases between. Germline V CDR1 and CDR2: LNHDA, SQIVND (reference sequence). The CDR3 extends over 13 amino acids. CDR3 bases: TGTGCCAGTAGTATTGTCGATAATTCTGAGCAGTACTTC. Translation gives CASSIVDNSEQYF.

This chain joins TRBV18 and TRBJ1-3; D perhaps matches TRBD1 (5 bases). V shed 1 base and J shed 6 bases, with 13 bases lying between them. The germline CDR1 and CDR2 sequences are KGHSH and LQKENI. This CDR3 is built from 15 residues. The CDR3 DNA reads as TGTGCCAGCTCACCACGGCAGGGCGCCCCAAACACCATATATTTT. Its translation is CASSPRQGAPNTIYF.

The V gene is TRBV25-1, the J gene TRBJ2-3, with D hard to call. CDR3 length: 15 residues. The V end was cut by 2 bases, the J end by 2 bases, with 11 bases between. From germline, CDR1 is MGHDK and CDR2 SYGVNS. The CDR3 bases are TGTGCCAGCAGTGAAGCACCCGATTACACAGATACGCAGTATTTT. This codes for CASSEAPDYTDTQYF.

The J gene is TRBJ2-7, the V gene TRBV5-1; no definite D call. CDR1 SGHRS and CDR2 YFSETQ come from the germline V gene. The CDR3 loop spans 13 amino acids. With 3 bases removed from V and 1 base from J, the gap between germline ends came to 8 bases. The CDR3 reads CASSSTNSYEQYF. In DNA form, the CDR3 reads TGCGCCAGCAGCTCGACAAATTCCTACGAGCAGTACTTC.

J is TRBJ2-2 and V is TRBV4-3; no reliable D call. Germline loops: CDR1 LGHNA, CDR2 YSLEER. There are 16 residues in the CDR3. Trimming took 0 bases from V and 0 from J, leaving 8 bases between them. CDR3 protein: CASSQDTGANTGELFF. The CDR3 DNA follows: TGCGCCAGCAGCCAAGACACCGGCGCGAACACCGGGGAGCTGTTTTTT.

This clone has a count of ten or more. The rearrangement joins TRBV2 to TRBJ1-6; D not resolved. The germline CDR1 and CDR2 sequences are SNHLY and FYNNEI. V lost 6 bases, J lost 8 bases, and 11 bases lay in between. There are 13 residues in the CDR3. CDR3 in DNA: TGTGCCAGCAGGCCCGAGATTCATTCACCCCTCCACTTT. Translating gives CASRPEIHSPLHF.

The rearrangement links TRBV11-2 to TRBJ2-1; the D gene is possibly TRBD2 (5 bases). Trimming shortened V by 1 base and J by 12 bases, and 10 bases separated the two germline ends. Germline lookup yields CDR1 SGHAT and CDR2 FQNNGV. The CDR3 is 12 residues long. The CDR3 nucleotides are TGTGCCAGCAGCTTAGTAGCGTGGGGGCAGTTCTTC. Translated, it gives CASSLVAWGQFF.

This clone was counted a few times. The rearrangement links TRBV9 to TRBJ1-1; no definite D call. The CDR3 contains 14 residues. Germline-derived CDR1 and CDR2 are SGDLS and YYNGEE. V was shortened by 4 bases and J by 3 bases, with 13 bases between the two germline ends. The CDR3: CASSPRWRDTEAFF. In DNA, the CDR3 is TGTGCCAGCAGCCCCAGGTGGAGGGACACTGAAGCTTTCTTT.

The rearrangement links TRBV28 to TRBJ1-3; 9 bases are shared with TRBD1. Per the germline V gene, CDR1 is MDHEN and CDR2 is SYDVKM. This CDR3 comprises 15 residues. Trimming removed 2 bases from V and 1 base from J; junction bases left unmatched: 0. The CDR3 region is CASSLGTGSGNTIYF. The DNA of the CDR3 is TGTGCCAGCAGTTTAGGGACAGGGTCTGGAAACACCATATATTTT.

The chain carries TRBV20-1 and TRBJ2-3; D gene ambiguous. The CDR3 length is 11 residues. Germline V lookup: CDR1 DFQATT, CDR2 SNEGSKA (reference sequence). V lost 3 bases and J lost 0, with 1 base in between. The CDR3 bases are TGCAGTGCTAGCAGCACAGATACGCAGTATTTT. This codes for CSASSTDTQYF.

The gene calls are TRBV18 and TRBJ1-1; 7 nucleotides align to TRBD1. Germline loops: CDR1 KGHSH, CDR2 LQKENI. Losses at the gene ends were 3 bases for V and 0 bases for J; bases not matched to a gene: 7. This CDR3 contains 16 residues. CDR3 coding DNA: TGTGCCAGCTCACCCCTCCAGACAGGGTTGAACACTGAAGCTTTCTTT. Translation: CASSPLQTGLNTEAFF.

CDR3 DNA: TGCGCCAGCAGCTCAACTAGCGTCCACGAGCAGTACTTC. Its translation: CASSSTSVHEQYF. The rearrangement links TRBV5-1 to TRBJ2-7; 7 bases align to TRBD2. This CDR3 comprises 13 residues. Trimming took 3 bases from V and 5 from J; bases not matched to a gene: 5. CDR1 and CDR2 from the germline V gene are SGHRS and YFSETQ.

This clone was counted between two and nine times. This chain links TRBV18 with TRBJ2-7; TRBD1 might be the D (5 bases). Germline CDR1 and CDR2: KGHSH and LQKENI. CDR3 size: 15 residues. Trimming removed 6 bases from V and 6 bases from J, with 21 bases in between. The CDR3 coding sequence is TGTGCCAGCTCGACCTCGGACACTCCCCAGGTCGAGCAGTACTTC. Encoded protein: CASSTSDTPQVEQYF. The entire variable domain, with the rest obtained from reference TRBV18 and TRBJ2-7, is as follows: NAGVMQNPRHLVRRRGQEARLRCSPMKGHSHVYWYRQLPEEGLKFMVYLQKENIIDESGMPKERFSAEFPKEGPSILRIQQVVRGDSAAYFCASSTSDTPQVEQYFGPGTRLTVT.

CDR3 coding DNA: TGCGCCAGCAGCTTGGAGGGTCCCTCGGGCTACACCTTC. This encodes CASSLEGPSGYTF. The chain carries TRBV5-1 and TRBJ1-2; D is unclear. This CDR3 has 13 amino acids. Per the germline V gene, CDR1 is SGHRS and CDR2 is YFSETQ. Trimming removed 0 bases from V and 8 bases from J, with 11 bases in between.

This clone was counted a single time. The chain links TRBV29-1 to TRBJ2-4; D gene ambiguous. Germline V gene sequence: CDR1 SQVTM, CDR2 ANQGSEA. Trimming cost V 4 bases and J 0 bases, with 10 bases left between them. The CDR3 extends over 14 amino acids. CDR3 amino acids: CSVATTLAKNIQYF. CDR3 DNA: TGCAGCGTTGCGACAACTCTAGCCAAAAACATTCAGTACTTC.

CDR3: CASQWGTGGLLRRAFF. The DNA for the CDR3 is TGTGCCAGTCAGTGGGGGACAGGGGGCCTTCTCCGGCGAGCTTTCTTT. The chain carries TRBV19 and TRBJ1-1; 12 bases are a match to TRBD1. The CDR3 has 16 amino acids. Germline trimming cut 8 bases from V and 10 bases from J; bases unmatched to any gene: 17. Per the germline V gene, CDR1 is LNHDA and CDR2 is SQIVND (reference sequence).

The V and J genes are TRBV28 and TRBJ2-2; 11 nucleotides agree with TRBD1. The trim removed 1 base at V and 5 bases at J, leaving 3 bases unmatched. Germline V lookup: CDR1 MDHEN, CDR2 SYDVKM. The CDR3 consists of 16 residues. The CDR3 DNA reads TGTGCCAGCAGTTTATTGCGGGACAGGGGGACCGGGGAGCTGTTTTTT. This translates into CASSLLRDRGTGELFF. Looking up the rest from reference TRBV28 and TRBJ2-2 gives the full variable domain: DVKVTQSSRYLVKRTGEKVFLECVQDMDHENMFWYRQDPGLGLRLIYFSYDVKMKEKGDIPEGYSVSREKKERFSLILESASTNQTSMYLCASSLLRDRGTGELFFGEGSRLTVL.

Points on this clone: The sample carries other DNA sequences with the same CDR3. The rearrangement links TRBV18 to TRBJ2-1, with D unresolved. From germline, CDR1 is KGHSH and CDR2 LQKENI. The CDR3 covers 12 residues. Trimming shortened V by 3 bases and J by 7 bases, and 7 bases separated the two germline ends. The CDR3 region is CASSPVHNEQFF. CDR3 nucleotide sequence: TGTGCCAGCTCACCCGTACATAATGAGCAGTTCTTC.

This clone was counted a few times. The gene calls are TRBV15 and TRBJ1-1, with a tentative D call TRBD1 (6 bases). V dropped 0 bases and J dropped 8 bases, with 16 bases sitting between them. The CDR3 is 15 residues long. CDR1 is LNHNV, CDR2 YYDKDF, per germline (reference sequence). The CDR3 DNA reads TGTGCCACCAGCAGAGAGGGGGGCCCACTGTTGGAAGCTTTCTTT. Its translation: CATSREGGPLLEAFF.